This T cell receptor (beta chain) emerged from a study of early T cells in non-severe SARS-CoV-2 infection. The CDR3 consists of 15 residues. V lost 4 bases, J lost 0 bases, and 7 bases stayed unmatched. Germline V gene sequence: CDR1 SGHRS, CDR2 YFSETQ. Molecules of cDNA were individually given unique molecular identifiers that were attached to them. In TCRdb, the 5' RACE reads were re-called with MiXCR into one record per CDR3 protein. The sample carries around 92,000 distinct CDR3 sequences, about 10% recorded once. This clonotype was seen a few times. Sequencing was done on a sample of whole blood. The J gene is TRBJ2-7, the V gene TRBV5-1; 7 positions agree with TRBD1. This clonotype originated in an adult who was a healthcare worker with PCR-confirmed SARS-CoV-2 infection or an uninfected control (not recorded which). CDR3 sequence (DNA): TGCGCCAGCAGCCCCTGGACAGGCATCTCCTACGAGCAGTACTTC. Its translation is CASSPWTGISYEQYF.